A single sample is the source of the 24 T cell receptor beta chains below, sequenced in a study of Ad26.COV2.S vaccination and SARS-CoV-2 variants. The repertoire was sequenced with immunoSEQ multiplex PCR; TCRdb's copy has only in-frame clones and lacks some. The sample carries just over 350,000 clones, around 90% recorded once. The source was peripheral blood, collected after recovery from COVID-19. These TCRs come from a human donor who had recovered from COVID-19.

The chain has TRBV4-1 and TRBJ1-5; possible D gene TRBD1, 6 bases. The V gene lost 4 bases and the J gene lost 3 bases, with 16 bases spanning the gap. The CDR3 runs 16 residues. Looked up from germline, CDR1 is MGHRA and CDR2 is YSYEKL. The CDR3 is CASSPFGAGVNQPQHF. In nucleotides, the CDR3 is TGCGCCAGCAGCCCTTTCGGCGCAGGGGTCAATCAGCCCCAGCATTTT.

The chain combines TRBV29-1 with TRBJ2-3; D call uncertain. Germline lookup yields CDR1 SQVTM and CDR2 ANQGSEA. The CDR3 sequence is 11 residues long. Trimming took off 4 bases at V and 1 base at J, with 3 bases between the two ends. The CDR3 DNA reads TGCAGCGTTGTTGGCACAGATACGCAGTATTTT. This encodes CSVVGTDTQYF.

J is TRBJ1-6 and V is TRBV6-2 or TRBV6-3; TRBD1 matches 7 bases. The CDR3 has 17 residues. CDR1 MNHEY and CDR2 SVGEGT come from the germline V gene. Germline trimming cut 5 bases from V and 4 bases from J; bases unmatched to any gene: 11. CDR3 amino acids: CASSTQGQRTYNSPLHF. The CDR3 nucleotides read TGTGCCAGCAGTACTCAGGGACAGAGAACTTATAATTCACCCCTCCACTTT.

V usage is TRBV7-3 and J usage is TRBJ1-4; D gene uncertain. The CDR3 is 16 amino acids. V was clipped by 2 bases and J by 3 bases, with 13 bases between them. The germline gives CDR1 SGHTA, CDR2 FQGTGA. In DNA, the CDR3 is TGTGCCAGCAGCTTAGGGCCCCTGGGATCTAATGAAAAACTGTTTTTT. Its protein product is CASSLGPLGSNEKLFF. The full variable domain, completed using reference TRBV7-3 and TRBJ1-4, is GAGVSQTPSNKVTEKGKYVELRCDPISGHTALYWYRQSLGQGPEFLIYFQGTGAADDSGLPNDRFFAVRPEGSVSTLKIQRTERGDSAVYLCASSLGPLGSNEKLFFGSGTQLSVL.

This sequence joins TRBV28 and TRBJ1-5; no clear D gene. The germline V gene encodes CDR1 MDHEN and CDR2 SYDVKM. This CDR3 region has 15 residues. The ends were cut back, 3 bases at V and 0 bases at J, with 9 bases in the middle. The CDR3 coding sequence is TGTGCCAGCAGTTTGGTATTTCTTAGCAATCAGCCCCAGCATTTT. Protein: CASSLVFLSNQPQHF.

The rearrangement joins TRBV10-1 to TRBJ2-3, with 8 bases lining up with TRBD2. The germline gives CDR1 WNHNN, CDR2 SYGVQD (reference sequence). There are 15 residues in the CDR3. J was trimmed by 2 bases and V by 6 bases; bases with no gene match: 7. Here the CDR3 reads CASSDAGGNTDTQYF. The DNA of the CDR3 is TGCGCCAGCAGCGATGCGGGGGGAAACACAGATACGCAGTATTTT.

This sequence joins TRBV5-4 and TRBJ1-2; no clear D. The CDR3 is 13 amino acids. Germline V gene lookup returns CDR1 SGHNT and CDR2 YYREEE (reference sequence). Trimming pared 3 bases from V and 8 bases from J, leaving 14 bases between. The CDR3 loop reads CASSWDREGGYTF. The CDR3 region has the DNA TGTGCCAGCAGCTGGGATAGGGAAGGGGGCTACACCTTC.

V and J are TRBV4-1 and TRBJ2-2; D gene ambiguous. Germline assignment: CDR1 MGHRA and CDR2 YSYEKL. The CDR3 has 12 residues. Trimming pared 5 bases from V and 7 bases from J, leaving 8 bases between. The CDR3 DNA is TGCGCCAGCAGCATAACCCTCGGGGAGCTGTTTTTT. It translates to CASSITLGELFF.

The chain carries TRBV2 and TRBJ1-5; D gene ambiguous. V shed 3 bases and J shed 3 bases, with 9 bases lying between them. The CDR3 loop spans 14 amino acids. Germline V gene lookup returns CDR1 SNHLY and CDR2 FYNNEI. CDR3 amino acids: CASSEFSPNQPQHF. The CDR3 DNA is TGTGCCAGCAGTGAGTTCAGCCCCAATCAGCCCCAGCATTTT.

This clone was counted once. This chain connects TRBV5-1 to TRBJ1-2; 8 bases are a match to TRBD1. The CDR3 totals 13 residues. CDR1 is SGHRS and CDR2 is YFSETQ in the germline V gene. The V segment lost 4 bases and the J segment 3 bases; nucleotides outside the gene matches: 2. For the CDR3, the DNA is TGCGCCAGCAGCGTGGACAGGGACTATGGCTACACCTTC. It codes for CASSVDRDYGYTF.

V and J are TRBV9 and TRBJ2-1, with 10 nucleotides matching TRBD2. Per germline, CDR1 SGDLS and CDR2 YYNGEE. Losses at the gene ends were 4 bases for V and 6 bases for J; bases not matched to a gene: 7. This CDR3 is 15 amino acids long. CDR3 coding DNA: TGTGCCAGCAGCCGAACTAGCGGGGAGCTCAATGAGCAGTTCTTC. As protein: CASSRTSGELNEQFF. The variable domain in full, completed from reference TRBV9 and TRBJ2-1, reads DSGVTQTPKHLITATGQRVTLRCSPRSGDLSVYWYQQSLDQGLQFLIQYYNGEERAKGNILERFSAQQFPDLHSELNLSSLELGDSALYFCASSRTSGELNEQFFGPGTRLTVL.

The CDR3 DNA follows: TGTGCCAGCAGCGTACTTGACAGGGCCTACGAGCAGTACTTC. This translates into CASSVLDRAYEQYF. V gene TRBV9 combines with J gene TRBJ2-7; 7 bases align to TRBD1. Per the germline V gene, CDR1 is SGDLS and CDR2 is YYNGEE. The junction had 3 bases not matched to a gene; V was cut back by 1 base and J by 2 bases. The CDR3 loop spans 14 amino acids.

V gene TRBV10-3 combines with J gene TRBJ2-3, with TRBD2 identical over 9 bases. The trim removed 11 bases at V and 2 bases at J, leaving 17 bases unmatched. The CDR3 runs to 17 residues. In germline, CDR1 is ENHRY, CDR2 SYGVKD. As DNA, the CDR3 is TGTGCCTCAGCAGGAAATATAGCGGGGGCTTCCACAGATACGCAGTATTTT. Its protein is CASAGNIAGASTDTQYF.

The rearrangement uses TRBV27 and TRBJ1-1; perhaps TRBD1 as D (5 bases). Deletions cut 2 bases from V and 6 bases from J, with 10 bases between. The CDR3 has 13 residues. Germline-derived CDR1 and CDR2 are MNHEY and SMNVEV (reference sequence). CDR3 DNA sequence: TGTGCCAGCAGTTTACAGGGACTTTCTGAAGCTTTCTTT. It yields the protein CASSLQGLSEAFF.

The chain recombines TRBV6-2 or TRBV6-3 with TRBJ2-5, with unresolved D. V dropped 5 bases and J dropped 5 bases, with 15 bases sitting between them. Germline CDR1 MNHEY, CDR2 SVGEGT. CDR3 length: 14 residues. The CDR3 loop reads CASSPARPEETQYF. CDR3 bases: TGTGCCAGCAGTCCCGCAAGACCCGAGGAGACCCAGTACTTC.

The rearrangement links TRBV7-2 to TRBJ2-7; TRBD1 might be the D (6 bases). Looked up from germline, CDR1 is SGHTA and CDR2 is FQGNSA. V was pared by 0 bases and J by 1 base, with 7 bases between. There are 14 residues in the CDR3. CDR3 loop: CASSLAGTSYEQYF. CDR3 sequence (DNA): TGTGCCAGCAGCTTAGCCGGGACATCCTACGAGCAGTACTTC.

The chain employs TRBV7-9 and TRBJ1-5; TRBD1 is a possible D gene (6 bases). Germline V CDR1 and CDR2: SEHNR, FQNEAQ (reference sequence). The germline V and J ends were trimmed by 4 bases and 5 bases, with 12 bases remaining between them. The CDR3 extends over 14 amino acids. Here the CDR3 reads CASSSQGVYQPQHF. The CDR3 DNA is TGTGCCAGCAGCTCACAGGGTGTGTATCAGCCCCAGCATTTT.

This chain joins TRBV5-1 and TRBJ2-5; possibly TRBD2 for D (5 bases). Trimming pared 5 bases from V and 1 base from J, leaving 12 bases between. Looked up from germline, CDR1 is SGHRS and CDR2 is YFSETQ. The CDR3 spans 14 residues. CDR3 DNA sequence: TGCGCCAGCAGAATTTCACTAGTCCAAGAGACCCAGTACTTC. This encodes CASRISLVQETQYF.

The sample holds one count of this clone. The chain couples TRBV11-2 to TRBJ1-3, with D possibly matching TRBD1 (6 bases). This CDR3 contains 17 residues. Germline V gene data show CDR1 as SGHAT and CDR2 as FQNNGV. Trimming pared 4 bases from V and 1 base from J, leaving 17 bases between. CDR3 nucleotide sequence: TGTGCCAGCAGCTCACTGACAGGCACTCTTTCTGGAAACACCATATATTTT. It yields the protein CASSSLTGTLSGNTIYF.

This sequence joins TRBV4-2 and TRBJ2-7, with 9 bases that match TRBD2. The CDR3 loop spans 15 amino acids. Germline CDR1 LGHNA, CDR2 YNFKEQ. The trim removed 3 bases at V and 2 bases at J, leaving 5 bases unmatched. CDR3 in DNA: TGTGCCAGCAGCCACTTAGCGGGGGAGACCTACGAGCAGTACTTC. Residues: CASSHLAGETYEQYF.

The chain couples TRBV12-5 to TRBJ1-6; TRBD1 might be the D (6 bases). This CDR3 has 15 amino acids. Germline V gene lookup returns CDR1 LGHNT and CDR2 FRNRAP. V dropped 1 base and J dropped 9 bases, with 13 bases sitting between them. In DNA form, the CDR3 reads TGTGCTAGTGGTTTGGAACAGGGCTCTGGTTCACCCCTCCACTTT. Encoded protein: CASGLEQGSGSPLHF.

The chain couples TRBV15 to TRBJ2-7; D not resolved. The CDR3 length is 14 residues. Germline-derived CDR1 and CDR2 are LNHNV and YYDKDF (reference sequence). Trimming pared 2 bases from V and 0 bases from J, leaving 8 bases between. CDR3 residues: CATSRTMHSYEQYF. The CDR3 DNA sequence: TGTGCCACCAGCAGAACCATGCACTCCTACGAGCAGTACTTC.

This chain connects TRBV29-1 to TRBJ2-5; D ambiguous. CDR3 length equals 12 residues. V lost 6 bases, J lost 2 bases, and 10 bases lay in between. Germline-derived CDR1 and CDR2 are SQVTM and ANQGSEA. This CDR3 is CSVKMRQETQYF. For the CDR3, the DNA is TGCAGCGTGAAAATGAGACAAGAGACCCAGTACTTC. The full variable domain, with the rest looked up from reference TRBV29-1 and TRBJ2-5, is SAVISQKPSRDICQRGTSLTIQCQVDSQVTMMFWYRQQPGQSLTLIATANQGSEATYESGFVIDKFPISRPNLTFSTLTVSNMSPEDSSIYLCSVKMRQETQYFGPGTRLLVL.

The chain recombines TRBV27 with TRBJ1-2, with TRBD1 matching over 7 bases. Germline V gene lookup returns CDR1 MNHEY and CDR2 SMNVEV (reference sequence). This CDR3 region has 13 residues. V lost 2 bases to trimming and J lost 4 bases; unmatched junction nucleotides: 1. Written as DNA, the CDR3 is TGTGCCAGCAGTTTAGCAGGGGGCTATGGCTACACCTTC. It specifies CASSLAGGYGYTF.